The 22 T cell receptor beta chains in this list originate from one sample, sequenced in a study of beta chain features in type 1 diabetes. Since all of the isolated RNA was reverse transcribed, expressed TCRB transcripts were what got sequenced. Method: immunoSEQ multiplex PCR; TCRdb's copy keeps in-frame clones and lacks some. Here the sample spans a few hundred thousand clones, roughly 11% being singletons. Sequencing used central memory CD4+ T cells from blood. The receptors originated from a man younger than 30 in good health.

The rearrangement uses TRBV19 and TRBJ2-3; 10 nucleotides align to TRBD1. CDR3 size: 15 residues. V was pared by 6 bases and J by 4 bases, with 7 bases of the junction left unmatched. Germline assignment: CDR1 LNHDA and CDR2 SQIVND (reference sequence). The CDR3 sequence: CASRTDRGLADTQYF. Written as DNA, the CDR3 is TGTGCCAGTAGGACCGACAGGGGGCTGGCAGATACGCAGTATTTT. Using reference TRBV19 and TRBJ2-3 for the parts outside the CDR3, the full variable domain is DGGITQSPKYLFRKEGQNVTLSCEQNLNHDAMYWYRQDPGQGLRLIYYSQIVNDFQKGDIAEGYSVSREKKESFPLTVTSAQKNPTAFYLCASRTDRGLADTQYFGPGTRLTVL.

The CDR3 loop reads CASSSRGSGETQYF. In DNA, the CDR3 is TGCGCCAGCAGCTCCCGCGGGAGCGGCGAGACCCAGTACTTC. This chain links TRBV5-1 with TRBJ2-5; 7 nucleotides agree with TRBD2. CDR3 length: 14 residues. Germline assignment: CDR1 SGHRS and CDR2 YFSETQ. V shed 3 bases, J shed 5 bases, and the junction held 7 bases outside the gene matches. Full variable domain (remainder filled in from reference TRBV5-1 and TRBJ2-5): KAGVTQTPRYLIKTRGQQVTLSCSPISGHRSVSWYQQTPGQGLQFLFEYFSETQRNKGNFPGRFSGRQFSNSRSEMNVSTLELGDSALYLCASSSRGSGETQYFGPGTRLLVL.

This clone was seen a handful of times. The gene calls are TRBV5-5 and TRBJ2-3; 8 bases line up with TRBD2. Trimming removed 0 bases from V and 2 bases from J; junction bases left unmatched: 2. The CDR3 covers 15 residues. Germline loops: CDR1 SGHKS, CDR2 YYEKEE (reference sequence). The DNA for the CDR3 is TGTGCCAGCAGCTTGGTAGCGGGGAACACAGATACGCAGTATTTT. Its protein is CASSLVAGNTDTQYF.

This clone was seen a handful of times. The chain links TRBV7-9 to TRBJ1-2, with 9 positions matching TRBD1. The CDR3 has 12 residues. V dropped 8 bases and J dropped 5; count of bases not matched to a gene: 3. Germline CDR1 reads SEHNR; CDR2 reads FQNEAQ (reference sequence). CDR3 loop: CASRGTGYGYTF. In DNA form, the CDR3 reads TGTGCCAGCCGAGGGACAGGGTATGGCTACACCTTC.

Only a few counts were recorded for this clone. This chain uses TRBV15 with TRBJ1-2; 11 bases fit TRBD1. CDR3 size: 19 residues. The V gene end was trimmed by 0 bases and the J gene end by 0 bases; junction bases not matched to a gene: 9. From germline, CDR1 is LNHNV and CDR2 YYDKDF (reference sequence). This chain's CDR3 is CATSREIWDRGEANYGYTF. CDR3 sequence (DNA): TGTGCCACCAGCAGAGAGATATGGGACAGGGGGGAAGCTAACTATGGCTACACCTTC.

With regard to this clone: This CDR3 fails to terminate in the conserved phenylalanine or tryptophan, so it likely reflects a read error. The limits of the CDR3 on the DNA are not certain, so only TCRdb's listed CDR3 is given. The rearrangement uses TRBV19 and TRBJ1-2. Germline CDR1 LNHDA, CDR2 SQIVND (reference sequence). The CDR3 comprises 9 residues, both ends counted. The CDR3 reads CASSILPLC.

This clone has just a few counts. This may be a read error: a much more frequent sequence differs by one nucleotide. The same CDR3 arises from other DNA sequences in this sample as well. V and J are TRBV5-4 and TRBJ2-1; 11 positions agree with TRBD2. The CDR3 sequence is 15 residues long. The junction had 2 bases not matched to a gene; V was cut back by 3 bases and J by 3 bases. Germline loops: CDR1 SGHNT, CDR2 YYREEE (reference sequence). Here the CDR3 reads CASSSGTSGYNEQFF. The CDR3 DNA follows: TGTGCCAGCAGCTCCGGGACTAGCGGCTACAATGAGCAGTTCTTC.

This clone was picked up many times. The chain joins TRBV30 to TRBJ2-7; 8 bases match TRBD2. Per the germline V gene, CDR1 is GTSNPN and CDR2 is SVGIG (reference sequence). CDR3 length equals 14 residues. V lost 6 bases, J lost 0 bases, and 7 bases stayed unmatched. Written as DNA, the CDR3 is TGTGCCTGTAGCGGGACGCAAAACTCCTACGAGCAGTACTTC. This gives the protein CACSGTQNSYEQYF.

This clone occurred a few times. The V and J genes are TRBV30 and TRBJ2-1; 15 nucleotides agree with TRBD2. The germline CDR1 and CDR2 sequences are GTSNPN and SVGIG (reference sequence). The CDR3 extends over 15 amino acids. The V segment lost 4 bases and the J segment 15 bases; nucleotides outside the gene matches: 13. CDR3 region: CAWTPLPGTSGRRFF. The CDR3 coding sequence is TGTGCCTGGACCCCCCTCCCCGGGACTAGCGGGAGGAGGTTCTTC.

The chain couples TRBV5-4 to TRBJ2-1; 16 bases fit TRBD2. Per the germline V gene, CDR1 is SGHNT and CDR2 is YYREEE (reference sequence). The CDR3 extends over 16 amino acids. V shed 4 bases, J shed 5 bases, and the junction held 3 bases outside the gene matches. This CDR3 reads CASSQGLAGGDNEQFF. The CDR3 DNA reads TGTGCCAGCAGCCAGGGACTAGCGGGAGGGGACAATGAGCAGTTCTTC.

This clone was detected a few times. This sequence joins TRBV18 and TRBJ2-5; D uncertain. The CDR3 is 12 residues long. Trimming left V 4 bases short and J 2 bases short, with 5 bases between. Germline V gene data show CDR1 as KGHSH and CDR2 as LQKENI. The chain's CDR3 is CASSRLQETQYF. The CDR3 coding sequence is TGTGCCAGCTCACGCCTTCAAGAGACCCAGTACTTC.

The V gene is TRBV4-2, the J gene TRBJ2-7; 14 bases line up with TRBD2. CDR1 and CDR2 from the germline V gene are LGHNA and YNFKEQ. The ends lost 3 bases at V and 9 bases at J; junction bases unmatched: 7. The CDR3 is 15 amino acids. The CDR3 DNA follows: TGTGCCAGCAGCCAGGGACTAGCGGGAGATGTCAGGCAGTACTTC. As protein: CASSQGLAGDVRQYF.

This clone was observed once. CDR3: CASSPGHSGANVLTF. CDR3 bases: TGTGCCAGCTCACCCGGACATTCTGGGGCCAACGTCCTGACTTTC. The genes are TRBV18 and TRBJ2-6, with D perhaps TRBD1 (5 bases). V lost 3 bases and J 1 base, leaving 7 bases between the germline ends. CDR1 and CDR2 (germline): KGHSH, LQKENI. This CDR3 region has 15 residues.

Only a few counts were recorded for this clone. The chain uses TRBV7-8 and TRBJ2-3, with D uncertain. The V gene lost 1 base and the J gene lost 2 bases, with 13 bases spanning the gap. The germline CDR1 and CDR2 sequences are SGHVS and FQNEAQ. The CDR3 runs to 16 residues. The CDR3 loop reads CASSLGLSLPTDTQYF. CDR3 coding DNA: TGTGCCAGCAGCTTAGGGCTTAGCCTTCCCACAGATACGCAGTATTTT.

This clone was seen a single time. CDR3 DNA: TGTGCCAGCGCCGCACTAGCGGGAGTAGCCAATGAGCAGTTCTTC. This gives the protein CASAALAGVANEQFF. The chain is built from TRBV5-4 and TRBJ2-1, with TRBD2 identical over 11 bases. CDR3 length: 15 residues. The trim removed 7 bases at V and 6 bases at J, leaving 9 bases unmatched. Germline V gene data show CDR1 as SGHNT and CDR2 as YYREEE (reference sequence).

This clone was seen only a few times. Here the CDR3 reads CASSRPLPRGGETQYF. Written as DNA, the CDR3 is TGTGCCAGCAGCAGACCCCTCCCACGTGGAGGGGAGACCCAGTACTTC. This rearrangement joins TRBV2 to TRBJ2-5, with D perhaps TRBD2 (6 bases). The CDR3 covers 16 residues. The V end lost 6 bases, the J end lost 5 bases, and 22 bases lay between the germline ends. Per germline, CDR1 SNHLY and CDR2 FYNNEI.

This clone appeared a few times. This sequence joins TRBV20-1 and TRBJ2-7; weak D call: TRBD2 (5 bases). V was shortened by 5 bases and J by 7 bases, with 9 bases between the two germline ends. Germline values: CDR1 DFQATT, CDR2 SNEGSKA (reference sequence). CDR3 length equals 10 residues. CDR3 nucleotide sequence: TGCAGTGCTTCTAGGGAGGAGCAGTACTTC. Encoded protein: CSASREEQYF.

The chain recombines TRBV27 with TRBJ2-4; 11 nucleotides align to TRBD2. With V trimmed by 5 bases and J by 4 bases, 19 bases remained unmatched. Per the germline V gene, CDR1 is MNHEY and CDR2 is SMNVEV (reference sequence). This CDR3 comprises 20 residues. Written as DNA, the CDR3 is TGTGCCAGCAGTCCACCGTCCGGGACTAGCGGAGCGAGGAGTAAAAACATTCAGTACTTC. Translating gives CASSPPSGTSGARSKNIQYF.

In nucleotides, the CDR3 is TGTGCCAGCAGTGCGTGGACAGGGAGCTACGAGCAGTACTTC. The encoded protein is CASSAWTGSYEQYF. The chain is built from TRBV2 and TRBJ2-7, with 8 bases identical to TRBD1. Germline V gene data show CDR1 as SNHLY and CDR2 as FYNNEI. The CDR3 contains 14 residues. V trimming: 4 bases; J trimming: 3 bases; junction bases outside the gene matches: 5.

The rearrangement uses TRBV30 and TRBJ2-7, with TRBD2 identical over 11 bases. The V gene end was trimmed by 4 bases and the J gene end by 5 bases; junction bases not matched to a gene: 7. Per the germline V gene, CDR1 is GTSNPN and CDR2 is SVGIG (reference sequence). CDR3 length: 14 amino acids. CDR3 nucleotide sequence: TGTGCCTGGACCCTTAGCGGGAGGGCGGACGAGCAGTACTTC. This sequence encodes CAWTLSGRADEQYF. The complete variable domain, with remaining parts taken from reference TRBV30 and TRBJ2-7, reads SQTIHQWPATLVQPVGSPLSLECTVEGTSNPNLYWYRQAAGRGLQLLFYSVGIGQISSEVPQNLSASRPQDRQFILSSKKLLLSDSGFYLCAWTLSGRADEQYFGPGTRLTVT.

The CDR3, as DNA: TGTGCCAGCACCCGGGGGGCAGGGGAGCAGTACTTC. Translating it yields CASTRGAGEQYF. The V call is TRBV28, the J call TRBJ2-7; a possible D gene is TRBD2 (7 bases). CDR1 and CDR2 from the germline V gene are MDHEN and SYDVKM. Trimming took off 7 bases at V and 7 bases at J, with 14 bases between the two ends. This CDR3 is 12 amino acids long.

This clone showed up just a few times. The rearrangement uses TRBV30 and TRBJ2-4; D gene uncertain. Between the trimmed V and J ends, which lost 3 bases and 2 bases, there was a span of 5 bases. Germline V gene data show CDR1 as GTSNPN and CDR2 as SVGIG (reference sequence). This CDR3 comprises 12 residues. Written as DNA, the CDR3 is TGTGCCTGGAGGGGTCCCAAAAACATTCAGTACTTC. Amino acids: CAWRGPKNIQYF.